This T cell receptor (beta chain) emerged from a study of spatial heterogeneity in lung cancer. Study-wide background: Sequenced follow-up PBMC samples came a median of around 2 years after resection, where available. In raw reads, more than nine appearances on average were recorded for each unique TCR and UMI combination.

In this sample, this clonotype turned up many times. The V end was cut by 4 bases, the J end by 0 bases, with 7 bases between. The V gene's germline CDR1 is DFQATT and CDR2 SNEGSKA (reference sequence). CDR3 size: 13 residues. TCRdb independently ran MiXCR on the 5' RACE reads; one entry per CDR3 protein. Of over 45,000 distinct CDR3 sequences listed, approximately 10% were seen once; the top ten hold about 30%. Time point specified: blood at routine non-recurrence follow-up after resection. From tumor, nontumor lung or frozen PBMC, whole RNA was taken unsorted for sequencing. The sequences come from PBMCs, collected at follow-up. This sequence joins TRBV20-1 and TRBJ2-1; D uncertain. The sequence derives from a male donor with early-stage non-small cell lung cancer. CDR3 coding DNA: TGCAGTGCTAATCTGGGCTCCTACAATGAGCAGTTCTTC. This gives the protein CSANLGSYNEQFF.